The 15 T cell receptor beta chains in this list originate from one sample, sequenced in a study of OX40 agonist ivuxolimab in advanced cancers. The assay was immunoSEQ multiplex PCR, and TCRdb's table has in-frame clones only and misses some. The top ten clones hold approximately 7.4% of a sample with about 83,000 clones, less than 85% of them seen once. Material: CD4+ or CD8+ T cells sorted from blood, obtained in a trial of the OX40 agonist ivuxolimab. These receptors all stem from an adult with an advanced solid tumor such as melanoma, head and neck, liver or kidney cancer.

V and J are TRBV9 and TRBJ2-2, with unresolved D. V was shortened by 0 bases and J by 2 bases, with 5 bases between the two germline ends. The germline gives CDR1 SGDLS, CDR2 YYNGEE. The CDR3 runs to 14 residues. The CDR3 here is CASSVAPNTGELFF. CDR3 sequence (DNA): TGTGCCAGCAGCGTAGCCCCAAACACCGGGGAGCTGTTTTTT.

The CDR3 region has the DNA TGTGCCAGCAGCCAATGGCAGGGAACGAAATACAATGAGCAGTTCTTC. Translated: CASSQWQGTKYNEQFF. This chain connects TRBV14 to TRBJ2-1, with a possible D match to TRBD1 (5 bases). The germline V gene has CDR1 SGHDN and CDR2 FVKESK. Trimming cost V 2 bases and J 4 bases, with 15 bases left between them. CDR3 size: 16 residues.

In this sample, this clone turned up once. The chain carries TRBV19 and TRBJ2-7; TRBD2 matches at 7 bases. The CDR3 is 14 residues long. V lost 0 bases and J lost 4; bases outside the gene matches: 3. Germline CDR1 reads LNHDA; CDR2 reads SQIVND (reference sequence). This CDR3 reads CASSIELGGYEQYF. The CDR3 DNA reads as TGTGCCAGTAGTATAGAATTGGGAGGGTACGAGCAGTACTTC.

The chain combines TRBV11-3 with TRBJ2-7; D gene ambiguous. CDR1 is SGHNT, CDR2 YENEEA, per germline. The CDR3 runs 12 residues. The ends were cut back, 1 base at V and 0 bases at J, with 1 base in the middle. Here the CDR3 reads CASSLGSYEQYF. The CDR3 DNA reads as TGTGCCAGCAGCTTAGGCTCCTACGAGCAGTACTTC. Looking up the rest from reference TRBV11-3 and TRBJ2-7 gives the full variable domain: EAGVVQSPRYKIIEKKQPVAFWCNPISGHNTLYWYLQNLGQGPELLIRYENEEAVDDSQLPKDRFSAERLKGVDSTLKIQPAELGDSAVYLCASSLGSYEQYFGPGTRLTVT.

V is TRBV19 and J is TRBJ1-5; TRBD1 aligns across 8 bases. The CDR3 sequence is 13 residues long. Germline CDR1 and CDR2: LNHDA and SQIVND (reference sequence). The J segment lost 2 bases and the V segment lost 8 bases, leaving 2 bases of the junction unmatched. CDR3 protein: CASQDRGNQPQHF. The CDR3 coding sequence is TGTGCCAGTCAGGACAGGGGCAATCAGCCCCAGCATTTT.

The rearrangement joins TRBV19 to TRBJ2-1; no clear D gene. The CDR3 is 17 amino acids. Deletions cut 4 bases from V and 0 bases from J, with 16 bases between. Germline V CDR1 and CDR2: LNHDA, SQIVND (reference sequence). The CDR3 loop reads CASSRVGRPSSYNEQFF. CDR3 in DNA: TGTGCCAGTAGTAGGGTAGGACGGCCTAGCTCCTACAATGAGCAGTTCTTC.

The chain's CDR3 is CASSLPGGSGNTIYF. The CDR3 DNA reads TGTGCCAGCAGCTTACCAGGGGGCTCTGGAAACACCATATATTTT. The chain employs TRBV5-4 and TRBJ1-3, with 7 bases identical to TRBD1. Germline V gene lookup returns CDR1 SGHNT and CDR2 YYREEE (reference sequence). CDR3 length equals 15 residues. V shed 2 bases, J shed 0 bases, and the junction held 2 bases outside the gene matches.

This clone was detected a few times. The chain is built from TRBV30 and TRBJ2-6; no firm D call. Germline V gives CDR1 GTSNPN, CDR2 SVGIG (reference sequence). This CDR3 is 12 amino acids long. The V and J ends lost 4 bases and 4 bases respectively, with 5 bases between them. The CDR3 sequence: CAWNLGANVLTF. CDR3 nucleotides: TGTGCCTGGAATCTCGGGGCCAACGTCCTGACTTTC.

The V call is TRBV4-1, the J call TRBJ2-7; 14 bases match TRBD2. This CDR3 comprises 17 residues. V trimming: 4 bases; J trimming: 2 bases; junction bases outside the gene matches: 7. Germline loops: CDR1 MGHRA, CDR2 YSYEKL. The CDR3 coding sequence is TGCGCCAGCAGCCGAGGGACTAGCGGGAGTTCGACCTACGAGCAGTACTTC. This translates into CASSRGTSGSSTYEQYF.

The chain couples TRBV4-3 to TRBJ2-1; TRBD1 might be the D (6 bases). The V and J ends lost 0 bases and 10 bases respectively, with 13 bases between them. Germline V CDR1 and CDR2: LGHNA, YSLEER. This CDR3 region has 14 residues. The CDR3 DNA is TGCGCCAGCAGCCAAGATTTCGACAGGCCGGAGCAGTTCTTC. Translating it yields CASSQDFDRPEQFF.

The table lists this clone with a few counts. The V and J genes are TRBV7-2 and TRBJ2-7, with D tentatively TRBD1 or TRBD2 (5 bases each). Germline assignment: CDR1 SGHTA and CDR2 FQGNSA. V shed 1 base and J shed 7 bases, with 14 bases lying between them. The CDR3 length is 14 residues. The CDR3 is CASSLGGAAREQYF. The DNA of the CDR3 is TGTGCCAGCAGCTTAGGAGGGGCCGCAAGGGAGCAGTACTTC.

This clone has more than one count but fewer than ten. The V and J genes are TRBV7-9 and TRBJ1-4; TRBD1 is a possible D gene (6 bases). Trimming left V 8 bases short and J 2 bases short, with 12 bases between. The CDR3 spans 14 residues. Germline CDR1 reads SEHNR; CDR2 reads FQNEAQ (reference sequence). The CDR3 bases are TGTGCCAGCGGAAGGGGGTCGACTAATGAAAAACTGTTTTTT. Residues: CASGRGSTNEKLFF.

This clone was seen a few times. V and J are TRBV11-3 and TRBJ2-1; TRBD1 might be the D (6 bases). The germline V gene encodes CDR1 SGHNT and CDR2 YENEEA. The V end lost 4 bases, the J end lost 9 bases, and 13 bases lay between the germline ends. CDR3 length equals 13 residues. The CDR3, as DNA: TGTGCCAGCAGCTGGACTCAAGGGGGTGAGCAGTTCTTC. This codes for CASSWTQGGEQFF.

J is TRBJ2-6 and V is TRBV7-9, with 8 bases lining up with TRBD1. The CDR3 loop spans 19 amino acids. The V gene's germline CDR1 is SEHNR and CDR2 FQNEAQ (reference sequence). Trimming at V came to 7 bases and at J to 4 bases, leaving 18 bases not matched to a gene. The CDR3 reads CASTSLVGQAVSGANVLTF. The CDR3 bases are TGTGCCAGCACCAGCTTAGTGGGACAGGCTGTCTCAGGGGCCAACGTCCTGACTTTC.

This clone was seen only a few times. This chain uses TRBV7-8 with TRBJ1-2; weak D call: TRBD1 (5 bases). V was pared by 0 bases and J by 8 bases, with 16 bases between. CDR3 length equals 15 residues. Germline V CDR1 and CDR2: SGHVS, FQNEAQ. CDR3 sequence: CASSLARSDRSGYTF. The DNA for the CDR3 is TGTGCCAGCAGCTTAGCGCGTTCTGACAGAAGCGGCTACACCTTC.